This T cell receptor beta chain was sequenced during a study of blood T cell repertoires in COVID-19. V was pared by 5 bases and J by 6 bases, with 13 bases between. The germline CDR1 and CDR2 sequences are MGHRA and YSYEKL. This CDR3 is 14 amino acids long. This table comes from immunoSEQ multiplex PCR, and its TCRdb copy is limited to in-frame clones, with some not included. The table has approximately 440,000 clones, roughly 87% seen once. The sequenced sample was PBMCs or T cells enriched from blood (not recorded which). This TCR was recovered from a woman between 18 and 29 years old who had recovered from COVID-19. The V call is TRBV4-1, the J call TRBJ1-4; D is unclear. The DNA for the CDR3 is TGCGCCAGCAGCGTGTGGGAGAGGGATGAAAAACTGTTTTTT. Residues: CASSVWERDEKLFF.